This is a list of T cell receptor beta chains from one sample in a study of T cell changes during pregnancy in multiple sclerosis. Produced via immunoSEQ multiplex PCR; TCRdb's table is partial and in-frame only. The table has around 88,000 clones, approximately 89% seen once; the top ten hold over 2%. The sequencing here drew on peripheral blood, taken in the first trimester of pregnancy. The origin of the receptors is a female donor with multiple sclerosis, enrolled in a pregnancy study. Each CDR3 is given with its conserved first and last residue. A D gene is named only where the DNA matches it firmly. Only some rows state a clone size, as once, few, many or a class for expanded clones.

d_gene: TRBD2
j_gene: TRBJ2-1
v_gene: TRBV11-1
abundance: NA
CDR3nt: TGTGCCAGCAGCAGAGCTCTAGCGGGGTACAATGAGCAGTTCTTC
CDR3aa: CASSRALAGYNEQFF

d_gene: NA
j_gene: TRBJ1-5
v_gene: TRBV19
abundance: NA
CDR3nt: TGTGCCAGTAGTATAGTCAGGAATAGCAATCAGCCCCAGCATTTT
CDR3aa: CASSIVRNSNQPQHF

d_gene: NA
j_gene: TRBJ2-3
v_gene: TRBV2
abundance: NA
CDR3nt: TGTGCCAGCAGTTCAACATCCACAGATACGCAGTATTTT
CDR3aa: CASSSTSTDTQYF

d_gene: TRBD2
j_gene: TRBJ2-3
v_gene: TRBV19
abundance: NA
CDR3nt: TGTGCCAGTAGTTCCCCCTTTCGGGGGGTCCAAAGCACAGATACGCAGTATTTT
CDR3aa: CASSSPFRGVQSTDTQYF

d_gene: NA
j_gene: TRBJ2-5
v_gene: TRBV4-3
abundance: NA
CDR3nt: TGCGCCAGCAGCCAAGATAACAGGGATGGGACCCAGTACTTC
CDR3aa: CASSQDNRDGTQYF

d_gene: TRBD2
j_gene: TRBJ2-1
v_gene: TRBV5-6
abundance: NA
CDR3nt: TGTGCCAGCATCCCACCGGGGACTAGACGGGCTGGTGAGCAGTTCTTC
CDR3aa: CASIPPGTRRAGEQFF

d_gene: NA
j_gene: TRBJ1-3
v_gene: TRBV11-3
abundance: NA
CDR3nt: TGTGCCAGCAGCTTAGGGTCAGGCCCCTCTGGAAACACCATATATTTT
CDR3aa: CASSLGSGPSGNTIYF

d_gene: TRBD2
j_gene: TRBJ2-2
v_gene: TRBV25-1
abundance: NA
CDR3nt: TGTGCCAGCAGTGAATATGAAGGGCGGGGGAGGACCGGGGAGCTGTTTTTT
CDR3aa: CASSEYEGRGRTGELFF

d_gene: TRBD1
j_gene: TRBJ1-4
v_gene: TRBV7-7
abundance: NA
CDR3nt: TGTGCTAGCAGCGCAGACAGGGGTGGAAAACTGTTTTTT
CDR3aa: CASSADRGGKLFF

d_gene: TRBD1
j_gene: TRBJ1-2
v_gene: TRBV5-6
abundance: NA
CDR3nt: TGTGCCAGCAGCTTGGGACAGGGGGACTATGGCTACACCTTC
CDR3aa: CASSLGQGDYGYTF

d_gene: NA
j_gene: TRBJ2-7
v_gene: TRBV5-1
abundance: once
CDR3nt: TGCGCCAGCAGCTTACCCCGGGCAGGGGGGTACGAGCAGTACTTC
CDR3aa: CASSLPRAGGYEQYF

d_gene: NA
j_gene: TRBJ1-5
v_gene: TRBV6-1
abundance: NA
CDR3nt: TGTGCCAGCAGTGATCGGGAGTGGGCAGGGTGGCTTAGCAATCAGCCCCAGCATTTT
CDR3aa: CASSDREWAGWLSNQPQHF

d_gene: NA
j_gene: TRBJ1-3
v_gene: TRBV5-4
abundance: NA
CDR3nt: TGTGCCAGCAGCACCTACCGGGACACATCTGGAAACACCATATATTTT
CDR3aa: CASSTYRDTSGNTIYF